This is a list of T cell receptor beta chains from one sample in a study of OX40 agonist ivuxolimab in advanced cancers. Profiling relied on immunoSEQ multiplex PCR, and the TCRdb table lists in-frame clones only, not all of them. Of 67,000 or so clones in the sample, over 80% were seen once. Sequencing used CD4+ or CD8+ T cells sorted from blood, obtained in a trial of the OX40 agonist ivuxolimab. The receptors stem from an adult with an advanced solid tumor such as melanoma, head and neck, liver or kidney cancer. The CDR3 runs from the conserved cysteine through the conserved F or W. Fields, in order: V gene, CDR3 length, J gene, CDR3 protein.

TRBV5-1	13	TRBJ2-1	CASSLAPVEGQFF
TRBV6-6	12	TRBJ1-5	CASSSRGQPQHF
TRBV5-1	14	TRBJ2-7	CASSLAGTGDEQYF
TRBV19	12	TRBJ2-7	CASSSASYEQYF
TRBV4-3	18	TRBJ2-1	CASSKDRGTGIPYNEQFF
TRBV15	15	TRBJ1-5	CATSIEGRGNQPQHF
TRBV10-3	13	TRBJ2-7	CAANAGSSYEQYF
TRBV19	14	TRBJ1-5	CASSIGDGDQPQHF
TRBV7-2	14	TRBJ2-3	CASSLWTSTDTQYF
TRBV7-9	13	TRBJ1-2	CASSNTENYGYTF
TRBV5-4	14	TRBJ2-7	CASSFGQGPDEQYF
TRBV21-1	16	TRBJ2-7	CASSSSSTGGAYEQYF
TRBV19	15	TRBJ2-5	CASSIGQGRQETQYF
TRBV5-4	15	TRBJ2-2	CASSAKTGDTGELFF
TRBV6-6	16	TRBJ2-1	CTSSRFSLSSYNEQFF
TRBV7-3	15	TRBJ2-3	CASSLLGGRADTQYF
TRBV27	15	TRBJ1-5	CASSPRDRFSQPQHF
TRBV19	14	TRBJ1-5	CASTGGDSNQPQHF
TRBV2	15	TRBJ2-7	CASRLPGLAAYEQYF
TRBV7-9	15	TRBJ2-7	CASSSTSAPGGGRNF
TRBV6-6	13	TRBJ1-1	CASSYRGDTEAFF
TRBV5-1	13	TRBJ2-7	CASSLERYDEQYF
TRBV6-5	15	TRBJ2-1	CASRVRSGIYNEQFF
TRBV5-5	15	TRBJ1-5	CASSLRGVGNQPQHF
TRBV11-2	13	TRBJ2-7	CASSSGADQEQYF
TRBV28	16	TRBJ2-3	CATGPGGQGYADTQYF
TRBV7-3	15	TRBJ1-4	CASSLAIGQGQSVFF
TRBV5-1	16	TRBJ2-7	CASSLTSGKGLYEQYF
TRBV27	18	TRBJ2-7	CASIIPGLAGVVSYEQYF
TRBV5-1	14	TRBJ1-2	CASSLVDRGYGYTF
TRBV27	16	TRBJ1-5	CASSPRQGWGNQPQHF
TRBV10-3	16	TRBJ2-7	CAISATLTGGNYEQYF
TRBV28	13	-	CASLRATTNEQYF
TRBV19	10	TRBJ1-6	CASRCAPLHF
TRBV5-8	15	TRBJ2-5	CASSLVLAGAETQYF
TRBV7-2	14	TRBJ1-4	CASSLGGNDEKLFF
TRBV6-6	13	TRBJ1-2	CASSSGARHGYTF